This T cell receptor (beta chain) was sequenced for a study of blood T cells in healthy people across ages. Study-wide results and limits: Using unsorted PBMCs precluded a conclusive naive versus antigen-experienced comparison. The authors considered diversity estimates from one million T cells to be underestimates.

This clonotype appeared many times. Its target is unknown. Primers used in a second PCR of roughly 6 to 11 cycles were a sample-barcoded 5' primer and a J-beta primer mix. TCRdb reprocessed the 5' RACE reads with MiXCR, giving one entry per CDR3 protein. The data hold some 930,000 distinct CDR3 sequences, with under 35% observed a single time. The sample also formed part of further work on T cells of mothers and their children. From that report: Samples were provided by three healthy Caucasian mothers and their six children. Mothers gave over 9 million TCR beta CDR3 reads each, and children roughly 3.3 million each.

Sequencing was carried out using blood. This TCR derives from a woman aged 35 to 49 in good health.

CDR3 coding DNA: TGTGCCAGCAGTAGGATCAGGGCAGATACGCAGTATTTT. It yields the protein CASSRIRADTQYF. This sequence joins TRBV27 and TRBJ2-3, with D possibly matching TRBD1 (5 bases). The germline V and J ends were trimmed by 5 bases and 4 bases, with 10 bases remaining between them. Germline values: CDR1 MNHEY, CDR2 SMNVEV (reference sequence). The CDR3 length is 13 residues.